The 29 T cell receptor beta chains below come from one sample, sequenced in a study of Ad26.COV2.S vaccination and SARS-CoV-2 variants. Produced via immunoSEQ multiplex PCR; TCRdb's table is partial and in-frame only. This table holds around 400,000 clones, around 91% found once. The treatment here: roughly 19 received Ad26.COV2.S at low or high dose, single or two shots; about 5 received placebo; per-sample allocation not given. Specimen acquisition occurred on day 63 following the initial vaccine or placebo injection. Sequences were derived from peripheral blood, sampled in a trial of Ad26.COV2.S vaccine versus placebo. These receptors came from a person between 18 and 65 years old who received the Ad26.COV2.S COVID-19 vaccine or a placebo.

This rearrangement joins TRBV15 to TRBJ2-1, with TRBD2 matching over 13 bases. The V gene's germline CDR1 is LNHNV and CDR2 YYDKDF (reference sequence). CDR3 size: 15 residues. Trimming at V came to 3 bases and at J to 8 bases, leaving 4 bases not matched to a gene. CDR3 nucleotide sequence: TGTGCCACCAGCAGTGGACTAGCGGGAGTAGATGAGCAGTTCTTC. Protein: CATSSGLAGVDEQFF.

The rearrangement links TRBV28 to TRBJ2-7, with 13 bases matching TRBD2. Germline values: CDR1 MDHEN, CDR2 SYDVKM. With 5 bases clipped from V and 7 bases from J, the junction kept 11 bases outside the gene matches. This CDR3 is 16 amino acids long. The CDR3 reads CASSPRTSGRSGEQYF. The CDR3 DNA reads TGTGCCAGCAGTCCTCGGACTAGCGGGAGATCGGGGGAGCAGTACTTC.

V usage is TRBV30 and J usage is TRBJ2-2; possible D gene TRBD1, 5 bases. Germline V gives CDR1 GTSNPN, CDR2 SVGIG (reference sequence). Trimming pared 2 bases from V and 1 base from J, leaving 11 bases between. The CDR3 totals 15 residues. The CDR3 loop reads CAWSLGRVNTGELFF. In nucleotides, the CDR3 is TGTGCCTGGAGTTTGGGCAGGGTGAACACCGGGGAGCTGTTTTTT.

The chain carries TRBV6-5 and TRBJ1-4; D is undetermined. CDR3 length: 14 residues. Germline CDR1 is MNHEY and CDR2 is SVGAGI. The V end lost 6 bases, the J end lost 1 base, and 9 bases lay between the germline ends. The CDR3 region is CASSPTQTNEKLFF. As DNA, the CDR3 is TGTGCCAGCAGCCCCACGCAAACTAATGAAAAACTGTTTTTT.

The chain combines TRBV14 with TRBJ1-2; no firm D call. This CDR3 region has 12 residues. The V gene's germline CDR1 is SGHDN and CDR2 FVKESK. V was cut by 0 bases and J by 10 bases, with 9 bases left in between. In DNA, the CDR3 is TGTGCCAGCAGCCAAGATCCCAGGAACTACACCTTC. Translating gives CASSQDPRNYTF.

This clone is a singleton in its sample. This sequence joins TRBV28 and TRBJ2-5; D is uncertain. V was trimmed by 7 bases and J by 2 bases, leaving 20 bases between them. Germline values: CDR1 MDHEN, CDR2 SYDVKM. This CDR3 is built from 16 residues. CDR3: CASTTRAARPQETQYF. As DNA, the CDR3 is TGTGCCAGCACCACTCGGGCGGCGCGTCCTCAAGAGACCCAGTACTTC. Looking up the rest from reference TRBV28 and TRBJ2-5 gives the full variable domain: DVKVTQSSRYLVKRTGEKVFLECVQDMDHENMFWYRQDPGLGLRLIYFSYDVKMKEKGDIPEGYSVSREKKERFSLILESASTNQTSMYLCASTTRAARPQETQYFGPGTRLLVL.

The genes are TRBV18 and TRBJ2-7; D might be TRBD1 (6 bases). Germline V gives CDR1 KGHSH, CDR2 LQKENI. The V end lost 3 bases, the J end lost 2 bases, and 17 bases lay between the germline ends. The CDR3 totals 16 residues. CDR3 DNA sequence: TGTGCCAGCTCACCGGTTCCCACCGGGACAACCTACGAGCAGTACTTC. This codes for CASSPVPTGTTYEQYF.

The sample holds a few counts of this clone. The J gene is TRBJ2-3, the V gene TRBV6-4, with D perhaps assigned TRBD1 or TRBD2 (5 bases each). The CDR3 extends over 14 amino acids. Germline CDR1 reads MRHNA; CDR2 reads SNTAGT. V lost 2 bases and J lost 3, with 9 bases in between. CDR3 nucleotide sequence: TGTGCCAGCAGTGACGGGGGTGGTACAGATACGCAGTATTTT. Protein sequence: CASSDGGGTDTQYF.

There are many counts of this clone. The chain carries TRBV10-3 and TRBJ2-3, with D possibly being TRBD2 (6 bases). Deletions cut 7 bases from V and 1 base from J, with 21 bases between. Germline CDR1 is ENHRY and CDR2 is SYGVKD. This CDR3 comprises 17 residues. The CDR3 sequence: CAIIEGGGAFGTDTQYF. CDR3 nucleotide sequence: TGTGCCATCATTGAAGGAGGAGGGGCATTTGGCACAGATACGCAGTATTTT.

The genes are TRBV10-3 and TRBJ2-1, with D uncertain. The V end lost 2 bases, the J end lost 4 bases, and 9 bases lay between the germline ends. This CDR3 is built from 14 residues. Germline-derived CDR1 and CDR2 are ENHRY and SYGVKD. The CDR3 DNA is TGTGCCATCAGTGAGCCCTCAGGTTACAATGAGCAGTTCTTC. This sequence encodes CAISEPSGYNEQFF.

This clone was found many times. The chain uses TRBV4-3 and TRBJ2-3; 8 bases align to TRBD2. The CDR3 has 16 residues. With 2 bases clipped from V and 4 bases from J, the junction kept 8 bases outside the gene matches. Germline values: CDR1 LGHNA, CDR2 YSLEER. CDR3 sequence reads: CASSQHGTSGSDTQYF. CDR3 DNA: TGCGCCAGCAGCCAACATGGAACTAGCGGTTCAGATACGCAGTATTTT.

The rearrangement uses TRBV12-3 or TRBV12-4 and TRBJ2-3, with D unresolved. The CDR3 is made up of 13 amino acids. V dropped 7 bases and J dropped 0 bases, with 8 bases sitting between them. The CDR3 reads CASTVYSTDTQYF. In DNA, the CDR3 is TGTGCCAGCACCGTGTATAGCACAGATACGCAGTATTTT.

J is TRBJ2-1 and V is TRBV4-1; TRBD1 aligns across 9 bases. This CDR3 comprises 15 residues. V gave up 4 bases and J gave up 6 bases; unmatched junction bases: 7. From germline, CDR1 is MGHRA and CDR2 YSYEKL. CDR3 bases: TGCGCCAGCAGCCCCGGACAGGGGAGGGGCAATGAGCAGTTCTTC. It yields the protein CASSPGQGRGNEQFF.

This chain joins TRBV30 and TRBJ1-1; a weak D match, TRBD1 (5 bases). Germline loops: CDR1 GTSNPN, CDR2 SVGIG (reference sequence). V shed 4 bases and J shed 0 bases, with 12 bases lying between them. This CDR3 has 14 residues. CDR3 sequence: CAWNRQTMNTEAFF. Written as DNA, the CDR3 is TGTGCCTGGAACAGGCAGACCATGAACACTGAAGCTTTCTTT.

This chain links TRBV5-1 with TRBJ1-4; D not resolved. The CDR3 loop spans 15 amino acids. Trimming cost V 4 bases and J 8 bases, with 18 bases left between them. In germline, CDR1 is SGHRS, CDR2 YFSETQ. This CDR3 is CASSPGVKGREKLFF. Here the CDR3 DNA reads TGCGCCAGCAGCCCCGGAGTCAAGGGCCGGGAAAAACTGTTTTTT.

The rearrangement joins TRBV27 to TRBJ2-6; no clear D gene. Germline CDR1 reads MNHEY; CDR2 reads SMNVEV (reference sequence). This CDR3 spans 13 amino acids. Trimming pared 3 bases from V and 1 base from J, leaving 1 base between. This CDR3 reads CASSFSGANVLTF. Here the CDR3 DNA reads TGTGCCAGCAGTTTTTCTGGGGCCAACGTCCTGACTTTC.

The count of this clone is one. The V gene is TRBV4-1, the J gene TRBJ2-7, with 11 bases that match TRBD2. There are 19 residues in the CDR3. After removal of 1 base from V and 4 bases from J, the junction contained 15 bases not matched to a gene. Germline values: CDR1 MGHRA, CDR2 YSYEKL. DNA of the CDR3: TGCGCCAGCAGCCAAGTAGAACTAGCGGGAGTACCCCGGGGGTACGAGCAGTACTTC. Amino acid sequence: CASSQVELAGVPRGYEQYF.

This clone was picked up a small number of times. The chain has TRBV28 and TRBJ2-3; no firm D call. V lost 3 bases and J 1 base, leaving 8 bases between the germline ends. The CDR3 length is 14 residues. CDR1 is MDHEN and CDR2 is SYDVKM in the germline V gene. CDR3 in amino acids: CASSLTGRTDTQYF. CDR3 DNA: TGTGCCAGCAGTTTGACCGGCCGCACAGATACGCAGTATTTT.

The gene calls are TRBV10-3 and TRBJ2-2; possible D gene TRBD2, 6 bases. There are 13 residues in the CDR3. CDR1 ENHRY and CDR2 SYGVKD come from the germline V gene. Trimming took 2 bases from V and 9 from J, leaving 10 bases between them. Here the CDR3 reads CAISEAEGRELFF. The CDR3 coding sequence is TGTGCCATCAGTGAGGCGGAGGGCCGGGAGCTGTTTTTT.

Written as DNA, the CDR3 is TGTGCCAGCAGACCGGGACACCTGAACACCGGGGAGCTGTTTTTT. Its protein product is CASRPGHLNTGELFF. The V and J genes are TRBV6-4 and TRBJ2-2; D possibly corresponds to TRBD1 (6 bases). Germline-derived CDR1 and CDR2 are MRHNA and SNTAGT. V gave up 6 bases and J gave up 1 base, with 12 bases separating them. This CDR3 contains 15 residues.

The CDR3 sequence: CAWSVGGGAKNIQYF. Here the CDR3 DNA reads TGTGCCTGGAGTGTAGGCGGCGGAGCCAAAAACATTCAGTACTTC. The chain joins TRBV30 to TRBJ2-4; D is uncertain. Trimming took off 0 bases at V and 0 bases at J, with 9 bases between the two ends. This CDR3 spans 15 amino acids. Germline lookup yields CDR1 GTSNPN and CDR2 SVGIG (reference sequence).

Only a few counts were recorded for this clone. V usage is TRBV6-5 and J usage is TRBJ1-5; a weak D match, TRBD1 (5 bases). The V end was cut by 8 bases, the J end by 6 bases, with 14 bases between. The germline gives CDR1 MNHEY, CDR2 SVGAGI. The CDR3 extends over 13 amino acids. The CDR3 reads CASSRGTTQPQHF. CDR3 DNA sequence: TGTGCCAGCTCGAGAGGGACGACTCAGCCCCAGCATTTT.

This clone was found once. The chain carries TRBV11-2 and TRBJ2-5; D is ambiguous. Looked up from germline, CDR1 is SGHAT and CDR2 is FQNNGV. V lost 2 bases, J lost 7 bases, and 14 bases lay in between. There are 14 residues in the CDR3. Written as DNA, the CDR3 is TGTGCCAGCAGCTTACCCCTCCCCGGAGCGACCCAGTACTTC. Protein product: CASSLPLPGATQYF.

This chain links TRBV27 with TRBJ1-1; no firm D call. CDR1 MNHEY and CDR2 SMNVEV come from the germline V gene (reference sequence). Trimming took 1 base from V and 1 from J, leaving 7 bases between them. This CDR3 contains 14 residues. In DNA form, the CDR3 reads TGTGCCAGCAGTTTATATCAAGAGAACACTGAAGCTTTCTTT. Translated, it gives CASSLYQENTEAFF.

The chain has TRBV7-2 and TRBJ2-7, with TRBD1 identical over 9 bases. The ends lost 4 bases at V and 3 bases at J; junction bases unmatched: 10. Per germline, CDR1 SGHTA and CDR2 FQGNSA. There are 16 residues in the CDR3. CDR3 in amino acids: CASSSPELTGGYEQYF. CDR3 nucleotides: TGTGCCAGCAGCTCTCCTGAGTTGACAGGGGGCTACGAGCAGTACTTC.

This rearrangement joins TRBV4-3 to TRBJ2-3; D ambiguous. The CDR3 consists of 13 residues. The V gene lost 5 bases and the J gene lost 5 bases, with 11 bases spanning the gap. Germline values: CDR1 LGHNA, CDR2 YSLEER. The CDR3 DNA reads TGCGCCAGCAGCTCCCGGGTCAGAGATACGCAGTATTTT. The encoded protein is CASSSRVRDTQYF.

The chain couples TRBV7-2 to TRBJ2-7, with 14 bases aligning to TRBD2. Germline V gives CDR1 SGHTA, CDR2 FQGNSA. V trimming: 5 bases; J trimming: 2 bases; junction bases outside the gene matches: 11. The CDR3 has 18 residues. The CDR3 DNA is TGTGCCAGCAGCCCAGGGACTAGCGGGAGCGGTCCCCCCTACGAGCAGTACTTC. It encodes CASSPGTSGSGPPYEQYF.

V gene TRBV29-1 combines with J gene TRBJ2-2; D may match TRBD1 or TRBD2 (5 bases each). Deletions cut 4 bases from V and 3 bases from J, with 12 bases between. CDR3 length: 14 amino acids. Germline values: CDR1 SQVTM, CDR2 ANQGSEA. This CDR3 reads CSVVRGADTGELFF. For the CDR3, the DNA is TGCAGCGTTGTCCGGGGCGCGGACACCGGGGAGCTGTTTTTT.

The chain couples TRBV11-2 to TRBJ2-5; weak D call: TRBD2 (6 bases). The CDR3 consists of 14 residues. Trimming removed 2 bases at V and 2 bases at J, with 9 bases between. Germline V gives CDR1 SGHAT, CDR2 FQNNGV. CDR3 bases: TGTGCCAGCAGCTTACCCGGGACTCAAGAGACCCAGTACTTC. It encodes CASSLPGTQETQYF.